A single sample is the source of the 2 T cell receptor beta chains below, sequenced in a study of vaccination and CD4 T cells after COVID-19. Their cognate antigens are unknown. The treatment is: approximately nine-day PBMC culture with coronavirus spike peptide pools or control peptides (ViraFEST assay). An Oncomine TCR Beta short-read assay was used to sequence the DNA from cultured CD4+ T cells. TCRdb processed the PCR reads anew with MiXCR; each CDR3 protein has one entry. The sample contains some 10,000 distinct CDR3 sequences, 45% to 50% of which appear only once. Sequenced material: cultured CD4+ T cells from blood, taken after SARS-CoV-2 vaccination. The receptors derive from a human donor with COVID-19.

The chain has TRBV20-1 and TRBJ2-7; TRBD2 matches 8 bases. The CDR3 has 16 residues. Germline values: CDR1 DFQATT, CDR2 SNEGSKA (reference sequence). The junction had 12 bases not matched to a gene; V was cut back by 2 bases and J by 3 bases. The CDR3 loop reads CSARRGGRGDSYEQYF. DNA of the CDR3: TGCAGTGCTAGAAGGGGGGGGCGGGGGGATAGCTACGAGCAGTACTTC.

The chain has TRBV7-3 and TRBJ1-2; tentatively, D is TRBD1 (6 bases). This CDR3 spans 14 amino acids. Trimming took 5 bases from V and 7 from J, leaving 17 bases between them. Germline lookup yields CDR1 SGHTA and CDR2 FQGTGA. CDR3 nucleotide sequence: TGTGCCAGCAGCCTCTCCGGACAGTCATCTGGCTACACCTTC. It yields the protein CASSLSGQSSGYTF.